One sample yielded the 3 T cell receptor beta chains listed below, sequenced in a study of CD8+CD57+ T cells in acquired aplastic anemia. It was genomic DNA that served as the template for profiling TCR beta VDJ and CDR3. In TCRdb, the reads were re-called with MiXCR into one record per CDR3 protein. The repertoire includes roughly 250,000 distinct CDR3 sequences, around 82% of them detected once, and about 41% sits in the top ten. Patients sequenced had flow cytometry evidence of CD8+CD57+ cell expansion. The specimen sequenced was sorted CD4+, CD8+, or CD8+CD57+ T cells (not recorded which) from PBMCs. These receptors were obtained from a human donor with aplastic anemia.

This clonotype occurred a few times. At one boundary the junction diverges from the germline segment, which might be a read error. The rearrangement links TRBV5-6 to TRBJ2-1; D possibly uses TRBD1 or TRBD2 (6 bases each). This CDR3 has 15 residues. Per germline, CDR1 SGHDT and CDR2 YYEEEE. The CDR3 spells CASSLGGEAYNEQFF. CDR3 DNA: TGTGCCAGTAGCTTGGGGGGCGAAGCCTACAATGAGCAGTTCTTC.

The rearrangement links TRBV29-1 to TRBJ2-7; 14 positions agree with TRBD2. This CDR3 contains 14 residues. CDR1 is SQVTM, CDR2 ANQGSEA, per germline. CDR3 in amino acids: CSVLGLAGDYEQYF. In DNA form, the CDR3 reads TGCAGTGTATTGGGACTAGCGGGGGACTACGAGCAGTACTTC.

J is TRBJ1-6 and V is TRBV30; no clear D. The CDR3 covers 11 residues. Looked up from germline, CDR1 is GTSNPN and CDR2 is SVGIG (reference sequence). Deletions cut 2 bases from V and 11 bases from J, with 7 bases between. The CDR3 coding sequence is TGTGCCTGGAGTTCCCGGACACCCCTCCACTTT. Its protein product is CAWSSRTPLHF.